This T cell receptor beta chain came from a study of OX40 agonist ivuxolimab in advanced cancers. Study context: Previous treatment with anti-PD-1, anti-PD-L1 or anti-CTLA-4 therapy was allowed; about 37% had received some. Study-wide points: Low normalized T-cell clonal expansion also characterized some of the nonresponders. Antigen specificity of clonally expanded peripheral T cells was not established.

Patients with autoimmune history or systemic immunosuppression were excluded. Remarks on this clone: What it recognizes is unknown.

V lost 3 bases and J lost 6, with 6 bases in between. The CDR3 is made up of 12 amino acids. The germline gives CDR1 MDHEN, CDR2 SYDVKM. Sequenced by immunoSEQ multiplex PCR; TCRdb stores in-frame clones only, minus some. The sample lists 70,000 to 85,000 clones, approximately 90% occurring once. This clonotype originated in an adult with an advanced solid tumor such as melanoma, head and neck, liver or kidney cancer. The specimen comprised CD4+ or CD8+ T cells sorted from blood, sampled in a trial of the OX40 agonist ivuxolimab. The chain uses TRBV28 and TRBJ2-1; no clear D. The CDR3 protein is CASSFSPNEQFF. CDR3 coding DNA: TGTGCCAGCAGTTTCTCCCCCAATGAGCAGTTCTTC.